These T cell receptor beta chains were read from a single sample in a study of blood T cell repertoires in COVID-19. The protocol was immunoSEQ multiplex PCR, while the TCRdb copy is restricted to in-frame clones and leaves out a portion. This sample has around 250,000 clones, with roughly 85% found just once. The sample consisted of peripheral blood. The source is a woman in her 30s with active or convalescent COVID-19. Each CDR3 is given with its conserved first and last residue. The D gene is left open where the match is weak. Some rows have no size entry. The others give once, few or many, or a class for an expanded clone.

V: TRBV6-5
size: NA
D: TRBD1
J: TRBJ1-6
DNA: TGTGCCAGCAGGGGACAGGGAGCACCCCTCCACTTT
CDR3: CASRGQGAPLHF

V: TRBV5-4
size: NA
D: NA
J: TRBJ2-7
DNA: TGTGCCAGCAGCTTGGACCTCAAGCGCTACGAGCAGTACTTC
CDR3: CASSLDLKRYEQYF

V: TRBV5-1
size: NA
D: NA
J: TRBJ1-2
DNA: TGCGCCAGCAGCTTAGCTATGACAGCTTCCGATGGCTACACCTTC
CDR3: CASSLAMTASDGYTF

V: TRBV5-4
size: NA
D: NA
J: TRBJ1-2
DNA: TGTGCCAGCAGCCCCTGGACGGGGTCGGGTGGCTACACCTTC
CDR3: CASSPWTGSGGYTF

V: TRBV30
size: NA
D: TRBD1
J: TRBJ1-3
DNA: TGTGCCTGGACCTTTCCGACAGGGTGGTCTGGAAACACCATATATTTT
CDR3: CAWTFPTGWSGNTIYF

V: TRBV7-2
size: NA
D: TRBD1
J: TRBJ1-5
DNA: TGTGCCAGCAGCTTGGGGACAGGCCTTAATCAGCCCCAGCATTTT
CDR3: CASSLGTGLNQPQHF

V: TRBV5-1
size: NA
D: NA
J: TRBJ1-1
DNA: TGCGCCAGCAGCTTGGTCCCAGGGAACACTGAAGCTTTCTTT
CDR3: CASSLVPGNTEAFF

V: TRBV23-1
size: NA
D: NA
J: TRBJ1-5
DNA: TGCGCCAGCAGTCAATCGCCGTGGAGGGGCAATCAGCCCCAGCATTTT
CDR3: CASSQSPWRGNQPQHF

V: TRBV27
size: NA
D: NA
J: TRBJ2-2
DNA: TGTGCCAGCAGTATACAGGCAGGGGCCGGGGAGCTGTTTTTT
CDR3: CASSIQAGAGELFF

V: TRBV27
size: NA
D: TRBD1
J: TRBJ1-5
DNA: TGTGCCAGCAGGAGAGGACAGGGCAGGCAGCCCCAGCATTTT
CDR3: CASRRGQGRQPQHF

V: TRBV28
size: NA
D: NA
J: TRBJ1-1
DNA: TGTGCCAGCAGTTTGGAGGGATTGGAAGCTTTCTTT
CDR3: CASSLEGLEAFF

V: TRBV21-1
size: NA
D: NA
J: TRBJ1-2
DNA: TGTGCCAGCAGCAAAGCGACAGGGGGGACCTATGGCTACACCTTC
CDR3: CASSKATGGTYGYTF

V: TRBV25-1
size: NA
D: NA
J: TRBJ1-1
DNA: TGTGCCAGCAGTACCCTAAGGGCGGGGAACACTGAAGCTTTCTTT
CDR3: CASSTLRAGNTEAFF

V: TRBV28
size: NA
D: TRBD1
J: TRBJ1-2
DNA: TGTGCCAGCAGTTCACTGACAGGGAACTATGGCTACACCTTC
CDR3: CASSSLTGNYGYTF

V: TRBV19
size: NA
D: NA
J: TRBJ2-7
DNA: TGTGCCAGTAGTATCTTGTCAAGGGGTGACTACGAGCAGTACTTC
CDR3: CASSILSRGDYEQYF

V: TRBV4-3
size: NA
D: NA
J: TRBJ1-3
DNA: TGCGCCAGCAGCCAAGATCGAGGGCCCTCTGGAAACACCATATATTTT
CDR3: CASSQDRGPSGNTIYF

V: TRBV28
size: NA
D: TRBD1
J: TRBJ1-6
DNA: TGTGCCAGCAGAGTTTACAGGGGCTCTTATAATTCACCCCTCCACTTT
CDR3: CASRVYRGSYNSPLHF

V: TRBV19
size: NA
D: NA
J: TRBJ1-2
DNA: TGTGCCAGTAGTGGCTACCTCCAGGGATCCTATGGCTACACCTTC
CDR3: CASSGYLQGSYGYTF

V: TRBV18
size: NA
D: TRBD2
J: TRBJ2-7
DNA: TGTGCCAGCTCACCACCGTCGGGGGGGGCCCATGTCGAGCAGTACTTC
CDR3: CASSPPSGGAHVEQYF

V: TRBV6-6
size: NA
D: NA
J: TRBJ1-5
DNA: TGTGCCAGCAGTAGCGGGGGGCTTCAGCCCCAGCATTTT
CDR3: CASSSGGLQPQHF

V: TRBV30
size: NA
D: TRBD2
J: TRBJ2-3
DNA: TGTGCCTGGTCCGGGACTAGCGGGGTATATACGCAGTATTTT
CDR3: CAWSGTSGVYTQYF

V: TRBV6-5
size: NA
D: NA
J: TRBJ2-3
DNA: TGTGCCAGCAGTTACTCGGGGGGACGGACCACAGATACGCAGTATTTT
CDR3: CASSYSGGRTTDTQYF

V: TRBV7-9
size: few
D: TRBD1
J: TRBJ1-2
DNA: TGTGCCAGCAGCTTGGTTGACAGGGGGCGTGGTGGCTACACCTTC
CDR3: CASSLVDRGRGGYTF

V: TRBV7-6
size: NA
D: NA
J: TRBJ2-1
DNA: TGTGCCAGCAGCTTAGTGAGTGGGGGCGGAAATGAGCAGTTCTTC
CDR3: CASSLVSGGGNEQFF

V: TRBV29-1
size: NA
D: TRBD1
J: TRBJ1-2
DNA: TGCAGCGTTGAAAGCCCCAGGGGGACCGGCTACACCTTC
CDR3: CSVESPRGTGYTF

V: TRBV27
size: once
D: TRBD1
J: TRBJ1-4
DNA: TGTGCCAGCAGTCCCCATACAGGGGACCCCTTTAATGAAAAACTGTTTTTT
CDR3: CASSPHTGDPFNEKLFF

V: TRBV19
size: NA
D: NA
J: TRBJ1-4
DNA: TGTGCCAGTAGTCCCCGAGAGGGGGATGGGGGACTAAATGAAAAACTGTTTTTT
CDR3: CASSPREGDGGLNEKLFF

V: TRBV19
size: NA
D: TRBD1
J: TRBJ1-5
DNA: TGTGCCAGTAGTAAGGTCGCGAGACAGGGGGCGGTTGGCAATCAGCCCCAGCATTTT
CDR3: CASSKVARQGAVGNQPQHF

V: TRBV7-2
size: NA
D: NA
J: TRBJ1-2
DNA: TGTGCCAGCAGCTTAGCGCAGGGGAGCTATGGCTACACCTTC
CDR3: CASSLAQGSYGYTF

V: TRBV7-6
size: once
D: NA
J: TRBJ2-2
DNA: TGTGCCAGCAGTTTCAACAGGGCGGAAAACACCGGGGAGCTGTTTTTT
CDR3: CASSFNRAENTGELFF

V: TRBV27
size: NA
D: NA
J: TRBJ2-5
DNA: TGTGCCAGCAGTTTGCGAACAGCCCAAGAGACCCAGTACTTC
CDR3: CASSLRTAQETQYF

V: TRBV5-8
size: NA
D: NA
J: TRBJ1-1
DNA: TGTGCCAGCACCCTTGGGAGGGGGGGGACTGAAGCTTTCTTT
CDR3: CASTLGRGGTEAFF

V: TRBV5-1
size: NA
D: TRBD1
J: TRBJ1-1
DNA: TGCGCCAGCAGCTTGGACAGGGGAAGGCCTGAAGCTTTCTTT
CDR3: CASSLDRGRPEAFF

V: TRBV20-1
size: NA
D: TRBD1
J: TRBJ2-1
DNA: TGCAGTGCTAGTAACCCGACAGGGGCTTACAATGAGCAGTTCTTC
CDR3: CSASNPTGAYNEQFF

V: TRBV5-5
size: NA
D: NA
J: TRBJ2-1
DNA: TGTGCCAGCAGCTTGTTCCAGTCTGACAATGAGCAGTTCTTC
CDR3: CASSLFQSDNEQFF

V: TRBV7-2
size: NA
D: NA
J: TRBJ1-5
DNA: TGTGCCAGCAGCTTACGTGACCCAGGGTGGGCTAATCAGCCCCAGCATTTT
CDR3: CASSLRDPGWANQPQHF

V: TRBV19
size: NA
D: TRBD2
J: TRBJ2-1
DNA: TGTGCCAGTAGTATAGGGCTAGCGGGGGCCTCCGCCAGGCAGTTCTTC
CDR3: CASSIGLAGASARQFF

V: TRBV5-1
size: NA
D: NA
J: TRBJ1-1
DNA: TGCGCCAGCAGCTTGGTTCCCGAACAGGGATACACTGAAGCTTTCTTT
CDR3: CASSLVPEQGYTEAFF

V: TRBV5-4
size: NA
D: NA
J: TRBJ1-6
DNA: TGTGCCAGCAGCCCGTCGGGGACAAATTCACCCCTCCACTTT
CDR3: CASSPSGTNSPLHF

V: TRBV5-4
size: NA
D: NA
J: TRBJ1-1
DNA: TGTGCCAGCAGCTTGGGTAGGGGCTCTGAAGCTTTCTTT
CDR3: CASSLGRGSEAFF

V: TRBV6-6
size: NA
D: NA
J: TRBJ1-1
DNA: TGTGCCAGCAGCACACAGGGAGTTACTGAAGCTTTCTTT
CDR3: CASSTQGVTEAFF

V: TRBV2
size: NA
D: NA
J: TRBJ1-6
DNA: TGTGCCAGCAGTGGATCAACGGCCGGGAATTCACCCCTCCACTTT
CDR3: CASSGSTAGNSPLHF

V: TRBV4-2
size: NA
D: TRBD1
J: TRBJ1-5
DNA: TGTGCCAGCAGCCCTGGACAGGCGGTAGGCAATCAGCCCCAGCATTTT
CDR3: CASSPGQAVGNQPQHF

V: TRBV18
size: once
D: NA
J: TRBJ1-2
DNA: TGTGCCAGCTCAACTACAGGGCCCCAAAACTATGGCTACACCTTC
CDR3: CASSTTGPQNYGYTF

V: TRBV3-1/TRBV3-2
size: NA
D: NA
J: TRBJ1-1
DNA: TGTGCCAGCAGCACAGTCTGGGGGGAAGGGTATATGAACACTGAAGCTTTCTTT
CDR3: CASSTVWGEGYMNTEAFF

V: TRBV7-9
size: NA
D: NA
J: TRBJ1-1
DNA: TGTGCCAGCAGCTTTTGGGGGGGCGCACGGGACACTGAAGCTTTCTTT
CDR3: CASSFWGGARDTEAFF

V: TRBV5-4
size: once
D: TRBD1
J: TRBJ1-6
DNA: TGTGCCAGCAGCCCACCGGGACAGGGGAATTCACCCCTCCACTTT
CDR3: CASSPPGQGNSPLHF

V: TRBV30
size: NA
D: TRBD1
J: TRBJ1-1
DNA: TGTGCCTGGAGTGTAAGGGGGCTACGAATGACTGAAGCTTTCTTT
CDR3: CAWSVRGLRMTEAFF

V: TRBV9
size: NA
D: NA
J: TRBJ1-2
DNA: TGTGCCAGCAGCGAGGATTCGGGGTATGGCTACACCTTC
CDR3: CASSEDSGYGYTF

V: TRBV14
size: NA
D: TRBD1
J: TRBJ2-7
DNA: TGTGCCAGCAGCCAATCGGGACAGACACCTTACGAGCAGTACTTC
CDR3: CASSQSGQTPYEQYF

V: TRBV12-3/TRBV12-4
size: NA
D: NA
J: TRBJ1-2
DNA: TGTGCCAGCAGGGGCCAAGACTATGGCTACACCTTC
CDR3: CASRGQDYGYTF

V: TRBV9
size: few
D: NA
J: TRBJ1-1
DNA: TGTGCCAGCAGCTTTCTCACGACAGGAGAAGCTTTCTTT
CDR3: CASSFLTTGEAFF

V: TRBV9
size: NA
D: TRBD1
J: TRBJ2-7
DNA: TGTGCCAGCAGCCCCAGGACAGGGGTCGAGCAGTACTTC
CDR3: CASSPRTGVEQYF

V: TRBV9
size: NA
D: NA
J: TRBJ2-7
DNA: TGTGCCAGCAGTCCCGGGACAACGACCTACGAGCAGTACTTC
CDR3: CASSPGTTTYEQYF

V: TRBV7-2
size: once
D: NA
J: TRBJ1-5
DNA: TGTGCCAGCAGCTTCTGGGGAGGTCAGCCCCAGCATTTT
CDR3: CASSFWGGQPQHF

V: TRBV7-3
size: NA
D: TRBD1
J: TRBJ1-6
DNA: TGTGCCAGCAGCTGGACAGGGTTTGATTCACCCCTCCACTTT
CDR3: CASSWTGFDSPLHF

V: TRBV30
size: NA
D: NA
J: TRBJ2-6
DNA: TGTGCCTACGATAGGGGCAGGGGAATCTCTGGGGCCAACGTCCTGACTTTC
CDR3: CAYDRGRGISGANVLTF

V: TRBV15
size: once
D: TRBD1
J: TRBJ2-1
DNA: TGTGCCACCAGAGGGGGCGGTCCCACGACAGGGAGGCAGTTCTTC
CDR3: CATRGGGPTTGRQFF

V: TRBV3-1/TRBV3-2
size: NA
D: NA
J: TRBJ2-2
DNA: TGTGCCAGCAGCCCAAGGAGATTAGGCTTTTACACCGGGGAGCTGTTTTTT
CDR3: CASSPRRLGFYTGELFF